The 24 T cell receptor beta chains presented below share a single source sample, sequenced in a study of immune characterization of retroperitoneal liposarcoma. TCRdb fed the PCR reads into MiXCR, producing one record per CDR3 protein. Among roughly 7,000 distinct CDR3 sequences, around 30% were seen once, and the ten largest hold less than 50%. The sample was blood. These receptors were obtained from a male donor with retroperitoneal liposarcoma.

The CDR3 DNA sequence: TGTGCCAGCAGCTTTTCGTTGAACCAAGAGACCCAGTACTTC. Protein sequence: CASSFSLNQETQYF. The J gene is TRBJ2-5, the V gene TRBV11-2; D ambiguous. The CDR3 length is 14 residues. The ends were cut back, 3 bases at V and 0 bases at J, with 8 bases in the middle. Germline CDR1 reads SGHAT; CDR2 reads FQNNGV.

To note about this clonotype: A read error is likely, as this CDR3 ends without the conserved phenylalanine or tryptophan. The DNA is left out, because the CDR3 cannot be placed on it with certainty; the CDR3 is given as TCRdb lists it. The chain uses TRBV7-2 and TRBJ2-1; the table's D call, TRBD1, was not checked against the DNA. In germline, CDR1 is SGHTA, CDR2 FQGNSA. Ends included, the CDR3 has 11 residues. The CDR3 sequence: CASSFRGARAH.

This clonotype has at least ten counts. This sequence joins TRBV7-2 and TRBJ2-2; D remains ambiguous. Trimming took off 7 bases at V and 3 bases at J, with 6 bases between the two ends. Germline V gives CDR1 SGHTA, CDR2 FQGNSA. CDR3 length: 12 residues. The CDR3 nucleotides are TGTGCCAGCATGAGAGACACCGGGGAGCTGTTTTTT. Protein sequence: CASMRDTGELFF.

The sample holds a few counts of this clonotype. J is TRBJ1-2 and V is TRBV6-1; TRBD1 might be the D (5 bases). The CDR3 totals 14 residues. V lost 8 bases and J lost 4, with 17 bases in between. Germline V gene data show CDR1 as MNHNS and CDR2 as SASEGT. The chain's CDR3 is CASRAEGQGYGYTF. The CDR3 coding sequence is TGTGCCAGCCGGGCAGAGGGGCAAGGCTATGGCTACACCTTC.

Many counts were recorded for this clonotype. V is TRBV6-1 and J is TRBJ2-1; 9 bases match TRBD1. Per the germline V gene, CDR1 is MNHNS and CDR2 is SASEGT. V lost 6 bases to trimming and J lost 10 bases; unmatched junction nucleotides: 10. The CDR3 has 14 amino acids. The CDR3 spells CASSPRDRAYEQFF. For the CDR3, the DNA is TGTGCCAGCAGCCCCCGGGACAGGGCCTACGAGCAGTTCTTC.

The chain couples TRBV6-1 to TRBJ2-4; D is perhaps TRBD1 (6 bases). This CDR3 contains 12 residues. Looked up from germline, CDR1 is MNHNS and CDR2 is SASEGT. V was cut by 6 bases and J by 9 bases, with 12 bases left in between. This chain's CDR3 is CASRNRVGIQYF. DNA of the CDR3: TGTGCCAGCAGGAACAGGGTGGGCATTCAGTACTTC.

This clonotype turned up a few times. The gene calls are TRBV6-2 or TRBV6-3 and TRBJ1-2; D is unclear. Trimming removed 5 bases from V and 0 bases from J, with 10 bases in between. Germline-derived CDR1 and CDR2 are MNHEY and SVGEGT. The CDR3 runs 14 residues. The CDR3 DNA is TGTGCCAGCAGTCCGGGGATCGCTAACTATGGCTACACCTTC. Its translation: CASSPGIANYGYTF.

This clonotype was detected ten times or more. This chain links TRBV27 with TRBJ2-2, with 7 bases identical to TRBD2. The germline V gene has CDR1 MNHEY and CDR2 SMNVEV (reference sequence). J lost 5 bases, V lost 6 bases, and 6 bases had no gene match. This CDR3 region has 14 residues. The CDR3: CASSSGLGTGELFF. In nucleotides, the CDR3 is TGTGCCAGCAGCTCCGGACTAGGTACCGGGGAGCTGTTTTTT.

This clonotype was detected ten times or more. The chain links TRBV12-3 or TRBV12-4 to TRBJ1-6, with TRBD1 matching over 8 bases. Losses at the gene ends were 6 bases for V and 7 bases for J; bases not matched to a gene: 8. The CDR3 consists of 15 residues. DNA for the CDR3: TGTGCCAGCAGCCTACAGGGGGGCACGAATTCACCCCTCCACTTT. Translated: CASSLQGGTNSPLHF.

This clonotype has a count of ten or more. The chain couples TRBV6-1 to TRBJ2-2, with TRBD1 matching 7 bases. Germline trimming cut 6 bases from V and 0 bases from J; bases unmatched to any gene: 10. CDR1 and CDR2 (germline): MNHNS, SASEGT. The CDR3 is made up of 17 amino acids. In nucleotides, the CDR3 is TGTGCCAGCAGCTCGGACGCCGGGACAGCGAACACCGGGGAGCTGTTTTTT. Encoded protein: CASSSDAGTANTGELFF.

In its sample, this clonotype was seen many times. The rearrangement joins TRBV7-2 to TRBJ2-1; D is perhaps TRBD2 (6 bases). Trimming cost V 3 bases and J 5 bases, with 11 bases left between them. CDR3 size: 14 residues. The germline V gene has CDR1 SGHTA and CDR2 FQGNSA. The CDR3 bases are TGTGCCAGCAGCTTCGCGGCGGGAAACAATGAGCAGTTCTTC. Translation gives CASSFAAGNNEQFF.

This clonotype has only a few counts. The chain carries TRBV10-3 and TRBJ2-5; unclear D gene. The CDR3 has 13 residues. Trimming left V 3 bases short and J 2 bases short, with 7 bases between. Germline CDR1 reads ENHRY; CDR2 reads SYGVKD. The DNA of the CDR3 is TGTGCCATCAGTGATTCTAATCAAGAGACCCAGTACTTC. Its protein is CAISDSNQETQYF.

This clonotype was found many times. The chain joins TRBV7-2 to TRBJ1-1; no definite D call. Deletions cut 3 bases from V and 0 bases from J, with 8 bases between. The germline V gene encodes CDR1 SGHTA and CDR2 FQGNSA. CDR3 size: 14 residues. CDR3 protein: CASSFLNMNTEAFF. The DNA for the CDR3 is TGTGCCAGCAGCTTCCTAAATATGAACACTGAAGCTTTCTTT.

The V call is TRBV5-5, the J call TRBJ1-6; no firm D call. The CDR3 has 15 residues. V lost 6 bases and J 10 bases, leaving 20 bases between the germline ends. Germline V gene lookup returns CDR1 SGHKS and CDR2 YYEKEE (reference sequence). CDR3 region: CASTQRPDGASPLHF. As DNA, the CDR3 is TGTGCCAGCACCCAACGACCCGACGGCGCATCACCCCTCCACTTT.

This clonotype was recorded many times. The chain joins TRBV7-2 to TRBJ2-2; a weak D match, TRBD1 (6 bases). There are 15 residues in the CDR3. The V and J ends lost 5 bases and 1 base respectively, with 11 bases between them. Germline lookup yields CDR1 SGHTA and CDR2 FQGNSA. CDR3 loop: CASSPVRGNTGELFF. The CDR3 DNA reads TGTGCCAGCAGCCCCGTCAGGGGGAACACCGGGGAGCTGTTTTTT. The whole variable domain, filled in from reference TRBV7-2 and TRBJ2-2, reads GAGVSQSPSNKVTEKGKDVELRCDPISGHTALYWYRQSLGQGLEFLIYFQGNSAPDKSGLPSDRFSAERTGGSVSTLTIQRTQQEDSAVYLCASSPVRGNTGELFFGEGSRLTVL.

This clonotype was counted between two and nine times. The chain employs TRBV5-4 and TRBJ2-1; 7 bases map to TRBD2. The J call could be wrong; TRBJ2-7 is a better fit for the DNA end. This CDR3 contains 18 residues. Per germline, CDR1 SGHNT and CDR2 YYREEE (reference sequence). The CDR3 DNA is TGTGCCAGCAGCTTTAGGCCCCACTCCCTAGCGGAAGACAATGAGCAGTACTTC. It encodes CASSFRPHSLAEDNEQYF.

This clonotype was counted at least ten times. J is TRBJ2-1 and V is TRBV6-6; D ambiguous. The CDR3 totals 16 residues. Deletions cut 0 bases from V and 0 bases from J, with 9 bases between. Germline V gene lookup returns CDR1 MNHNY and CDR2 SVGAGI (reference sequence). The CDR3 sequence: CASSYSAPSSYNEQFF. The CDR3 DNA is TGTGCCAGCAGTTACTCGGCCCCTAGCTCCTACAATGAGCAGTTCTTC.

This clonotype was picked up many times. V usage is TRBV6-1 and J usage is TRBJ1-2, with 9 nucleotides matching TRBD1. Germline trimming cut 2 bases from V and 2 bases from J; bases unmatched to any gene: 3. The CDR3 is 15 amino acids. From germline, CDR1 is MNHNS and CDR2 SASEGT. The CDR3 DNA reads as TGTGCCAGCAGTGAATCCGACAGGGGGAACTATGGCTACACCTTC. This sequence encodes CASSESDRGNYGYTF.

This chain connects TRBV29-1 to TRBJ2-2, with 7 bases identical to TRBD2. The CDR3 extends over 14 amino acids. The trim removed 5 bases at V and 3 bases at J, leaving 6 bases unmatched. The germline V gene encodes CDR1 SQVTM and CDR2 ANQGSEA. CDR3 in amino acids: CSVPAGFDTGELFF. The DNA for the CDR3 is TGCAGCGTTCCAGCGGGATTCGACACCGGGGAGCTGTTTTTT.

This clonotype was seen a handful of times. CDR3 nucleotide sequence: TGTGCCAGCAGCCTTTTCCTCCTCCCAGGGGACTATGGCTACACCTTC. It yields the protein CASSLFLLPGDYGYTF. This rearrangement joins TRBV4-2 to TRBJ1-2; TRBD1 is a possible D gene (6 bases). Per the germline V gene, CDR1 is LGHNA and CDR2 is YNFKEQ. This CDR3 has 16 amino acids. Deletions cut 4 bases from V and 3 bases from J, with 18 bases between.

The rearrangement joins TRBV11-3 to TRBJ2-1; 12 nucleotides match TRBD2. J lost 13 bases, V lost 6 bases, and 13 bases had no gene match. Germline V lookup: CDR1 SGHNT, CDR2 YENEEA. The CDR3 loop spans 15 amino acids. CDR3 sequence (DNA): TGTGCCAGCAGTCCAGGACTAGCGGGACAGGAGACCCAGTTCTTC. It translates to CASSPGLAGQETQFF.

The chain has TRBV27 and TRBJ2-1; D might be TRBD2 (6 bases). V was shortened by 8 bases and J by 4 bases, with 18 bases between the two germline ends. The germline CDR1 and CDR2 sequences are MNHEY and SMNVEV (reference sequence). There are 15 residues in the CDR3. The CDR3 DNA reads TGTGCCAGCGCCCTACCGGAGGGCCGTTACAATGAGCAGTTCTTC. Amino acids: CASALPEGRYNEQFF.

The gene calls are TRBV6-5 and TRBJ2-1; the match to TRBD2 covers 10 bases. The germline V gene has CDR1 MNHEY and CDR2 SVGAGI. V dropped 5 bases and J dropped 15; count of bases not matched to a gene: 7. The CDR3 sequence is 12 residues long. The chain's CDR3 is CASSALAGDVFF. DNA for the CDR3: TGTGCCAGCAGTGCTCTAGCGGGAGATGTGTTCTTC.

This chain links TRBV6-6 with TRBJ1-2, with a possible D match to TRBD1 (5 bases). The germline CDR1 and CDR2 sequences are MNHNY and SVGAGI (reference sequence). The CDR3 length is 18 residues. Trimming took 0 bases from V and 2 from J, leaving 19 bases between them. The CDR3 is CASSYSYGGGDENYGYTF. The DNA of the CDR3 is TGTGCCAGCAGTTACTCTTACGGCGGGGGGGATGAAAACTATGGCTACACCTTC.